This T cell receptor beta chain was sequenced during a study of T-cell memory formation after mild COVID-19. Study observations and caveats: CD4/CD8 balance characterized clones contracting day 15 to 85, and CD4+ skew characterized later expanders. Prior to infection, memory already included some responding clones, suggesting cross-reactive memory joined.

This clonotype appeared a few times. Its antigen is as yet unknown. Each CDR3 protein is one row after TCRdb ran MiXCR on the 5' RACE reads. The sample contains under 350,000 distinct CDR3 sequences, roughly 17% of which appear only once. This TCR was recovered from a man aged 18-30 years who had mild COVID-19 (a few samples of this study predate the infection). Cell type and time point are not known. The sample taken for sequencing was PBMCs or a T cell subset sorted from them (not recorded which).

CDR3 sequence (DNA): TGTGCCAGCAGTCCCGACAGGGTTTCCAATCAGCCCCAGCATTTT. Translation gives CASSPDRVSNQPQHF. This rearrangement joins TRBV6-2 or TRBV6-3 to TRBJ1-5; 7 positions match TRBD1. Trimming cost V 5 bases and J 3 bases; bases outside gene matches: 7. CDR3 length: 15 residues. Germline V gene sequence: CDR1 MNHEY, CDR2 SVGEGT.